The TCR beta chain under discussion was sequenced for a study of T cell changes during pregnancy in multiple sclerosis. V lost 5 bases and J lost 7, with 7 bases in between. CDR3 length: 11 residues. CDR1 and CDR2 (germline): SGHRS, YFSETQ. Repertoires were generated with immunoSEQ multiplex PCR, while TCRdb's copy carries only in-frame clones and drops some. The repertoire holds tens of thousands of clones, about nine tenths seen once, with about 0.48% in the top ten. Sequencing was performed on CD4+ T cells from peripheral blood mononuclear cells, taken in the second trimester of pregnancy. The clonotype comes from a female donor in good health, enrolled as a control in a pregnancy study. The genes are TRBV5-1 and TRBJ2-1, with D unresolved. The CDR3 DNA is TGCGCCAGCAGGGAACAGAATGAGCAGTTCTTC. Translation gives CASREQNEQFF.